These T cell receptor beta chains were read from a single sample in a study of molecular identifiers for immune sequencing clone quantification. In TCRdb, the PCR reads were re-called with MiXCR into one record per CDR3 protein. The repertoire consists of 460,000 or so distinct CDR3 sequences, with 20% to 25% occurring once and the leading ten covering 0.65% to 0.95%. The sample consisted of naive CD8+ T cells from blood, with Jurkat cell RNA spiked in. These receptors all come from a human donor in good health. Some libraries in this study had Jurkat cell RNA spiked in. The CDR3 runs from the conserved cysteine through the conserved F or W. The order of the fields is J gene, D gene, V gene, clone size, CDR3 protein, CDR3 DNA. D genes are given only for firm matches. Size is omitted from some rows. Given values are once, few, many or a class for expanded clones.

j_gene: TRBJ1-2; d_gene: NA; v_gene: TRBV20-1; abundance: many; CDR3aa: CSARDIKDGYTF; CDR3nt: TGCAGTGCTAGAGATATCAAGGATGGCTACACCTTC
j_gene: TRBJ1-1; d_gene: NA; v_gene: TRBV19; abundance: many; CDR3aa: CASSIDPNTEAFF; CDR3nt: TGTGCCAGTAGTATAGACCCGAACACTGAAGCTTTCTTT
j_gene: TRBJ2-7; d_gene: TRBD1; v_gene: TRBV9; abundance: few; CDR3aa: CASSVASRTGVLEQYF; CDR3nt: TGTGCCAGCAGCGTAGCTTCTAGGACAGGGGTGTTGGAGCAGTACTTC
j_gene: TRBJ2-7; d_gene: NA; v_gene: TRBV4-2; abundance: many; CDR3aa: CASSQDAKLAGLYEQYF; CDR3nt: TGTGCCAGCAGCCAAGATGCCAAGTTGGCGGGGTTGTACGAGCAGTACTTC
j_gene: TRBJ1-5; d_gene: NA; v_gene: TRBV3-1; abundance: few; CDR3aa: CASSQAPPEGGPQPQHF; CDR3nt: TGTGCCAGCAGCCAAGCTCCACCGGAGGGGGGTCCGCAGCCCCAGCATTTT
j_gene: TRBJ2-1; d_gene: NA; v_gene: TRBV4-1; abundance: many; CDR3aa: CASSQGSSTNEQFF; CDR3nt: TGCGCCAGCAGCCAAGGTTCTAGCACAAATGAGCAGTTCTTC
j_gene: TRBJ1-1; d_gene: NA; v_gene: TRBV7-2; abundance: many; CDR3aa: CASSFVDSLEAFF; CDR3nt: TGTGCCAGCAGCTTCGTGGACAGCCTTGAAGCTTTCTTT
j_gene: TRBJ2-7; d_gene: TRBD1; v_gene: TRBV20-1; abundance: few; CDR3aa: CSARDSGTGGYEQYF; CDR3nt: TGCAGTGCTAGAGATTCCGGGACAGGGGGCTACGAGCAGTACTTC
j_gene: TRBJ2-5; d_gene: TRBD1; v_gene: TRBV20-1; abundance: few; CDR3aa: CSARDRDRARETQYF; CDR3nt: TGCAGTGCTAGAGATAGGGACAGGGCTCGAGAGACCCAGTACTTC
j_gene: TRBJ2-1; d_gene: NA; v_gene: TRBV19; abundance: few; CDR3aa: CASSIVYGTEQFF; CDR3nt: TGTGCCAGTAGTATAGTGTACGGGACAGAGCAGTTCTTC
j_gene: TRBJ1-1; d_gene: NA; v_gene: TRBV29-1; abundance: many; CDR3aa: CSVETTENTEAFF; CDR3nt: TGCAGCGTTGAAACTACAGAAAACACTGAAGCTTTCTTT
j_gene: TRBJ2-1; d_gene: TRBD1; v_gene: TRBV7-3; abundance: few; CDR3aa: CASSADPGQGQFF; CDR3nt: TGTGCCAGCAGCGCCGATCCCGGACAGGGGCAGTTCTTC
j_gene: TRBJ2-1; d_gene: TRBD2; v_gene: TRBV7-9; abundance: few; CDR3aa: CASRGLGLAGAIEQFF; CDR3nt: TGTGCCAGCAGGGGATTGGGACTAGCGGGAGCTATTGAGCAGTTCTTC
j_gene: TRBJ2-3; d_gene: NA; v_gene: TRBV30; abundance: many; CDR3aa: CAWSVQGTDTQYF; CDR3nt: TGTGCCTGGAGTGTCCAGGGGACAGATACGCAGTATTTT
j_gene: TRBJ2-7; d_gene: NA; v_gene: TRBV12-3/TRBV12-4; abundance: few; CDR3aa: CASSSPSSEQYF; CDR3nt: TGTGCCAGCAGTAGTCCCAGCTCCGAGCAGTACTTC
j_gene: TRBJ2-7; d_gene: TRBD1; v_gene: TRBV6-5; abundance: NA; CDR3aa: CASSLITGGHYEQYF; CDR3nt: TGTGCCAGCAGCCTAATAACAGGGGGCCACTACGAGCAGTACTTC
j_gene: TRBJ2-1; d_gene: NA; v_gene: TRBV5-4; abundance: few; CDR3aa: CASSFWEYYNEQFF; CDR3nt: TGTGCCAGCAGCTTTTGGGAATATTACAATGAGCAGTTCTTC
j_gene: TRBJ2-7; d_gene: TRBD1; v_gene: TRBV14; abundance: few; CDR3aa: CASSQEIGQGAIYEQYF; CDR3nt: TGTGCCAGCAGCCAAGAAATAGGGCAGGGGGCTATCTACGAGCAGTACTTC
j_gene: TRBJ1-1; d_gene: NA; v_gene: TRBV5-6; abundance: many; CDR3aa: CASSLLRGVTEAFF; CDR3nt: TGTGCCAGCAGCTTGCTAAGGGGAGTCACTGAAGCTTTCTTT
j_gene: TRBJ1-1; d_gene: NA; v_gene: TRBV28; abundance: many; CDR3aa: CASNPAPEMNTEAFF; CDR3nt: TGTGCCAGCAACCCGGCCCCAGAAATGAACACTGAAGCTTTCTTT
j_gene: TRBJ2-7; d_gene: NA; v_gene: TRBV6-2/TRBV6-3; abundance: NA; CDR3aa: CASSTGRGYLYEQYF; CDR3nt: TGTGCCAGCAGTACGGGACGGGGTTACCTCTACGAGCAGTACTTC
j_gene: TRBJ2-6; d_gene: NA; v_gene: TRBV27; abundance: NA; CDR3aa: CASSPPVSGANALTF; CDR3nt: TGTGCCAGCAGTCCACCTGTCTCTGGGGCCAACGCCCTGACTTTC
j_gene: TRBJ2-1; d_gene: TRBD1; v_gene: TRBV4-3; abundance: few; CDR3aa: CASGFLTGGFGEQFF; CDR3nt: TGCGCCAGCGGCTTCTTGACAGGGGGCTTTGGTGAGCAGTTCTTC
j_gene: TRBJ2-6; d_gene: NA; v_gene: TRBV6-4; abundance: many; CDR3aa: CASSEVAYSGANVLTF; CDR3nt: TGTGCCAGCAGTGAGGTGGCTTACTCTGGGGCCAACGTCCTGACTTTC
j_gene: TRBJ2-3; d_gene: NA; v_gene: TRBV5-1; abundance: many; CDR3aa: CASSLSFSFGTDTQYF; CDR3nt: TGCGCCAGCAGCTTGAGTTTCAGTTTTGGCACAGATACGCAGTATTTT
j_gene: TRBJ2-7; d_gene: TRBD2; v_gene: TRBV20-1; abundance: many; CDR3aa: CSASIRDYPYEQYF; CDR3nt: TGCAGTGCTAGTATAAGGGACTACCCCTACGAGCAGTACTTC
j_gene: TRBJ1-5; d_gene: NA; v_gene: TRBV6-5; abundance: many; CDR3aa: CASRPHQGTNQPQHF; CDR3nt: TGTGCCAGCAGGCCACACCAGGGGACCAATCAGCCCCAGCATTTT
j_gene: TRBJ1-1; d_gene: NA; v_gene: TRBV6-5; abundance: many; CDR3aa: CASSPSGARGIEAFF; CDR3nt: TGTGCCAGCAGTCCTTCCGGGGCCCGAGGGATTGAAGCTTTCTTT
j_gene: TRBJ2-2; d_gene: NA; v_gene: TRBV19; abundance: many; CDR3aa: CASSIARTNTGELFF; CDR3nt: TGTGCCAGTAGTATAGCCAGGACCAACACCGGGGAGCTGTTTTTT
j_gene: TRBJ1-1; d_gene: TRBD1; v_gene: TRBV7-2; abundance: few; CDR3aa: CASWDRLNTEAFF; CDR3nt: TGTGCCAGCTGGGACAGATTGAACACTGAAGCTTTCTTT
j_gene: TRBJ1-1; d_gene: NA; v_gene: TRBV6-5; abundance: few; CDR3aa: CASSYSGQLNTEAFF; CDR3nt: TGTGCCAGCAGTTACTCCGGACAGTTGAACACTGAAGCTTTCTTT
j_gene: TRBJ2-2; d_gene: TRBD1; v_gene: TRBV7-9; abundance: many; CDR3aa: CASSFPGTANTGELFF; CDR3nt: TGTGCCAGCAGCTTCCCCGGGACAGCGAACACCGGGGAGCTGTTTTTT
j_gene: TRBJ2-7; d_gene: TRBD1; v_gene: TRBV4-3; abundance: few; CDR3aa: CASSQESGGQEQYF; CDR3nt: TGCGCCAGCAGCCAAGAGTCAGGGGGCCAAGAGCAGTACTTC
j_gene: TRBJ2-3; d_gene: NA; v_gene: TRBV28; abundance: many; CDR3aa: CATTRSLTPSTDTQYF; CDR3nt: TGTGCCACCACCCGGTCCCTGACCCCGAGCACAGATACGCAGTATTTT
j_gene: TRBJ2-1; d_gene: TRBD1; v_gene: TRBV19; abundance: NA; CDR3aa: CASSWGQYGEQFF; CDR3nt: TGTGCCAGTAGTTGGGGACAGTACGGTGAGCAGTTCTTC
j_gene: TRBJ2-3; d_gene: NA; v_gene: TRBV19; abundance: few; CDR3aa: CASSPHGLLGTDTQYF; CDR3nt: TGTGCCAGTAGCCCCCATGGACTGCTGGGCACAGATACGCAGTATTTT
j_gene: TRBJ2-7; d_gene: NA; v_gene: TRBV4-2; abundance: NA; CDR3aa: CASSQVDPGILPYEQYF; CDR3nt: TGTGCCAGCAGCCAAGTGGACCCGGGAATTCTCCCCTACGAGCAGTACTTC
j_gene: TRBJ1-5; d_gene: NA; v_gene: TRBV6-5; abundance: many; CDR3aa: CASRAEGFNQPQHF; CDR3nt: TGTGCCAGCAGAGCCGAGGGATTCAATCAGCCCCAGCATTTT
j_gene: TRBJ2-2; d_gene: TRBD2; v_gene: TRBV6-2/TRBV6-3; abundance: many; CDR3aa: CAIDVQREGSTGELFF; CDR3nt: TGTGCCATCGACGTCCAGCGGGAGGGCAGCACCGGGGAGCTGTTTTTT
j_gene: TRBJ1-5; d_gene: NA; v_gene: TRBV7-9; abundance: NA; CDR3aa: CAGSLSSSNQPQHF; CDR3nt: TGTGCCGGCAGCTTATCTAGTAGCAATCAGCCCCAGCATTTT
j_gene: TRBJ2-5; d_gene: TRBD2; v_gene: TRBV12-3/TRBV12-4; abundance: NA; CDR3aa: CASSMGLAGGEETQYF; CDR3nt: TGTGCCAGCAGTATGGGACTAGCGGGAGGGGAAGAGACCCAGTACTTC
j_gene: TRBJ2-2; d_gene: NA; v_gene: TRBV2; abundance: few; CDR3aa: CARGGREIPNTGELFF; CDR3nt: TGTGCCAGGGGGGGCAGGGAGATACCGAACACCGGGGAGCTGTTTTTT
j_gene: TRBJ1-2; d_gene: NA; v_gene: TRBV15; abundance: many; CDR3aa: CATSPEQTNYGYTF; CDR3nt: TGTGCCACCAGCCCTGAACAGACTAACTATGGCTACACCTTC
j_gene: TRBJ1-5; d_gene: NA; v_gene: TRBV29-1; abundance: many; CDR3aa: CSVEEGAGNQPQHF; CDR3nt: TGCAGCGTTGAAGAGGGGGCCGGCAATCAGCCCCAGCATTTT
j_gene: TRBJ2-7; d_gene: NA; v_gene: TRBV5-3; abundance: NA; CDR3aa: CASSLSTGTYEQYF; CDR3nt: TGTGCCAGCAGCCTAAGTACAGGAACCTACGAGCAGTACTTC
j_gene: TRBJ2-4; d_gene: NA; v_gene: TRBV7-9; abundance: many; CDR3aa: CASSTSLGVDGNIQYF; CDR3nt: TGTGCCAGCAGCACAAGCCTGGGGGTAGATGGAAACATTCAGTACTTC
j_gene: TRBJ2-3; d_gene: TRBD2; v_gene: TRBV7-2; abundance: NA; CDR3aa: CASSSRTSECNTQYF; CDR3nt: TGTGCCAGCAGCTCCCGGACTAGCGAGTGTAATACGCAGTATTTT
j_gene: TRBJ1-1; d_gene: NA; v_gene: TRBV7-6; abundance: many; CDR3aa: CASSMTGNTEAFF; CDR3nt: TGTGCCAGCAGTATGACAGGAAACACTGAAGCTTTCTTT
j_gene: TRBJ2-7; d_gene: NA; v_gene: TRBV7-6; abundance: many; CDR3aa: CASSLEAVGSYEQYF; CDR3nt: TGTGCCAGCAGCTTAGAAGCGGTTGGCTCCTACGAGCAGTACTTC
j_gene: TRBJ1-3; d_gene: NA; v_gene: TRBV7-9; abundance: many; CDR3aa: CASSFEGVNGNTIYF; CDR3nt: TGTGCCAGCAGCTTCGAGGGGGTGAATGGAAACACCATATATTTT
j_gene: TRBJ1-2; d_gene: TRBD1; v_gene: TRBV5-6; abundance: NA; CDR3aa: CASSTDRRLYGYTF; CDR3nt: TGTGCCAGCAGCACGGACAGGCGGCTCTATGGCTACACCTTC
j_gene: TRBJ2-1; d_gene: TRBD2; v_gene: TRBV7-2; abundance: NA; CDR3aa: CASSLVLAVGNEQFF; CDR3nt: TGTGCCAGTAGCTTAGTACTAGCGGTGGGGAATGAGCAGTTCTTC
j_gene: TRBJ2-5; d_gene: NA; v_gene: TRBV7-2; abundance: many; CDR3aa: CASSSTDLEETQYF; CDR3nt: TGTGCCAGCAGCTCGACGGACTTAGAAGAGACCCAGTACTTC
j_gene: TRBJ2-1; d_gene: TRBD2; v_gene: TRBV7-2; abundance: many; CDR3aa: CASSNVAGGYNEQFF; CDR3nt: TGTGCCAGCAGCAATGTAGCGGGAGGTTACAATGAGCAGTTCTTC
j_gene: TRBJ2-7; d_gene: NA; v_gene: TRBV27; abundance: many; CDR3aa: CASSSGGGLYEQYF; CDR3nt: TGTGCCAGCAGTTCCGGAGGGGGCCTCTACGAGCAGTACTTC
j_gene: TRBJ2-5; d_gene: NA; v_gene: TRBV19; abundance: NA; CDR3aa: CASSPGAGYLETQYF; CDR3nt: TGTGCCAGTAGTCCAGGGGCGGGCTATTTGGAGACCCAGTACTTC
j_gene: TRBJ2-7; d_gene: NA; v_gene: TRBV11-3; abundance: many; CDR3aa: CASRHAGRKNLEQYF; CDR3nt: TGTGCCAGCAGACATGCGGGGCGGAAGAATCTCGAGCAGTACTTC
j_gene: TRBJ2-1; d_gene: NA; v_gene: TRBV19; abundance: few; CDR3aa: CASSIVAGPNEQFF; CDR3nt: TGTGCCAGTAGTATAGTGGCAGGCCCCAATGAGCAGTTCTTC
j_gene: TRBJ2-7; d_gene: TRBD2; v_gene: TRBV4-1; abundance: few; CDR3aa: CASSQLADLLYEQYF; CDR3nt: TGCGCCAGCAGCCAACTAGCGGACCTACTTTACGAGCAGTACTTC